This TCR beta chain was sequenced during a study of regulatory T cells in long-lasting Graves disease. Study in general: A definition of persistent Graves' disease required over 5 years of antithyroid drugs plus positive TSH receptor antibodies.

As for time point: persistent/refractory GD, antithyroid drugs over 5 years with positive TRAb. PBMC-derived RNA was used for the TCR library. Study-wide findings and caveats: Repertoires from persistent disease leaned toward TRBV28, TRBJ1-2 and TRBJ2-5. Thyroid tissue was not sampled; only peripheral blood was. Graves' patients with persistent disease showed TCR diversity lower than patients newly diagnosed.

This clonotype was seen more than once but under ten times. Antigen specificity is unknown. CDR1 and CDR2 from the germline V gene are LNHNV and YYDKDF (reference sequence). V was shortened by 0 bases and J by 3 bases, with 9 bases between the two germline ends. The CDR3 runs 15 residues. CDR3-region Arm-PCR and iRepertoire HTBI primers produced the TCR beta libraries. TCRdb analysed the multiplex PCR reads with MiXCR anew, one entry per CDR3 protein. Among 400,000 to 450,000 distinct CDR3 sequences listed, 23% were seen once. This sequence was found in a female donor with Graves disease. Specimen: peripheral blood mononuclear cells (PBMCs), collected when the disease was refractory, from a patient treated with antithyroid drugs. The J gene is TRBJ1-5, the V gene TRBV15; D is uncertain. The CDR3 loop is CATSREDGNNQPQHF. CDR3 bases: TGTGCCACCAGCAGAGAGGACGGAAACAATCAGCCCCAGCATTTT.